These T cell receptor beta chains were read from a single sample in a study of blood T cell repertoires in COVID-19. Clones were sequenced by immunoSEQ multiplex PCR, and TCRdb holds only the in-frame ones, with some missing. The sample records 210,000 or so clones, approximately 89% being singletons. The source material was PBMCs or T cells enriched from blood (not recorded which). The receptors come from a woman younger than 45 who had been exposed to COVID-19. Both conserved end residues are trimmed from each CDR3.

length | J | V | CDR3
12 | TRBJ1-6 | TRBV19 | ASSMDRGNSPLH
12 | TRBJ1-1 | TRBV19 | ASSIGGAGTEAF
11 | TRBJ1-2 | TRBV6-4 | ASRSGQLNGYT
12 | TRBJ2-7 | TRBV4-1 | ASSQERGPYEQY
13 | TRBJ1-1 | TRBV28 | ASSFGTALNTEAF
12 | TRBJ2-7 | TRBV9 | ASSVGGAPYEQY
13 | TRBJ1-3 | TRBV19 | ASSIESSSGNTIY
13 | TRBJ2-3 | TRBV4-1 | ASRTSPPSADTQY
14 | TRBJ2-2 | TRBV11-2 | ASSSGQGANTGELF
12 | TRBJ2-1 | TRBV9 | ASSATGTANEQF
12 | TRBJ1-2 | TRBV29-1 | SVEDRTGVGGYT
10 | TRBJ2-5 | TRBV7-9 | ASSWTEETQY
15 | TRBJ1-3 | TRBV5-6 | ASSHHQGKSYGNTIY
13 | TRBJ1-1 | TRBV6-5 | ASSPPRGENTEAF
15 | TRBJ2-7 | TRBV21-1 | ASSKGGGASERYEQY
12 | TRBJ2-5 | TRBV7-9 | ASSEGLVVETQY
12 | TRBJ1-1 | TRBV5-1 | ASSLGQGRTEAF
12 | TRBJ1-1 | TRBV3-1/TRBV3-2 | ASSQATGRTEAF
13 | TRBJ2-2 | TRBV5-1 | ASSFGQGNTGELF
12 | TRBJ1-5 | TRBV6-5 | ASSPDRGLGPQH
13 | TRBJ2-7 | TRBV3-1/TRBV3-2 | ASSQPGTGDYEQY
13 | TRBJ2-3 | TRBV7-9 | ASSAPGQGPSWVY
14 | TRBJ2-3 | TRBV10-1 | ASSESISRLADTQY
13 | TRBJ1-2 | TRBV6-5 | ASSPSGQKNYGYT
12 | TRBJ1-2 | TRBV5-1 | ASSSTGRGYGYT
13 | TRBJ1-1 | TRBV11-2 | ASSLGSGGDTEAF
15 | TRBJ1-2 | TRBV10-2 | ASSESMGRQGAAGYT
12 | TRBJ2-1 | TRBV19 | ASSVKLSYNEQF
12 | TRBJ1-5 | TRBV4-1 | ASSKDRVEQPQH
14 | TRBJ1-1 | TRBV24-1 | ATSDSLQGAGTEAF
14 | TRBJ1-5 | TRBV4-1 | ASSQVRSGSNQPQH
12 | TRBJ2-1 | TRBV7-9 | ASSLVQGYNEQF
15 | TRBJ1-4 | TRBV29-1 | SVVPRLVVLTNEKLF
11 | TRBJ1-1 | TRBV19 | ASTHRSNTEAF
13 | TRBJ1-5 | TRBV27 | ASNPRQVAGQPQH
9 | TRBJ1-2 | TRBV20-1 | SASSDYGYT
16 | TRBJ2-2 | TRBV14 | ASSQGQGLAGYDGELF
13 | TRBJ1-6 | TRBV6-5 | ASTLTGTGASPLH
12 | TRBJ2-1 | TRBV11-2 | ASSFRDRYNEQF
14 | TRBJ2-6 | TRBV2 | ASSEVRVSGANVLT
9 | TRBJ2-7 | TRBV29-1 | SATEAYEQY
12 | TRBJ1-1 | TRBV5-1 | ASSLTGRDTEAF
15 | TRBJ2-1 | TRBV2 | ASSRTSGRVTYNEQF
12 | TRBJ2-1 | TRBV28 | ASRRLAGYNEQF
15 | TRBJ2-3 | TRBV27 | ASSILAGGPLTDTQY
18 | TRBJ2-1 | TRBV27 | ASSLYPILDYIKVDNEQF
11 | TRBJ1-6 | TRBV30 | AWSTGVNSPLH
15 | TRBJ2-1 | TRBV5-1 | ASSLVPTSGPYNEQF
12 | TRBJ1-5 | TRBV30 | ACSRDRVNQPQH
10 | TRBJ1-1 | TRBV29-1 | SATGLRTEAF
11 | TRBJ1-2 | TRBV6-5 | ASRRGTPYGYT
9 | TRBJ1-2 | TRBV30 | AWSGGSDYT